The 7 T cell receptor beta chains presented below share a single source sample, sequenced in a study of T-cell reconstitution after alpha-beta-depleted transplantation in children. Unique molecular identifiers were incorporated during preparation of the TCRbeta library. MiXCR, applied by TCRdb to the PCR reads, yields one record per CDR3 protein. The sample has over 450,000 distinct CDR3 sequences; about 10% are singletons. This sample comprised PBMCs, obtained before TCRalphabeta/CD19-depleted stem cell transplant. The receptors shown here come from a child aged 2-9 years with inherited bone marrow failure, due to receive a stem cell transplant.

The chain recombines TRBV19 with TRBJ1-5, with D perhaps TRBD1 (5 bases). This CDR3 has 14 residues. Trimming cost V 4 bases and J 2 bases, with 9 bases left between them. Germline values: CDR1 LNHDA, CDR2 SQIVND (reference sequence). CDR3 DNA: TGTGCCAGTAGTACCGGGACGGGCAATCAGCCCCAGCATTTT. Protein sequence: CASSTGTGNQPQHF.

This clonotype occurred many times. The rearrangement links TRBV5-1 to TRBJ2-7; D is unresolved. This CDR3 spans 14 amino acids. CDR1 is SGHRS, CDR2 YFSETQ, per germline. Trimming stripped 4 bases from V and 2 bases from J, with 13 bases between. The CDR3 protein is CASSPRPTTYEQYF. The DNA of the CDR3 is TGCGCCAGCAGCCCGCGACCCACAACCTACGAGCAGTACTTC.

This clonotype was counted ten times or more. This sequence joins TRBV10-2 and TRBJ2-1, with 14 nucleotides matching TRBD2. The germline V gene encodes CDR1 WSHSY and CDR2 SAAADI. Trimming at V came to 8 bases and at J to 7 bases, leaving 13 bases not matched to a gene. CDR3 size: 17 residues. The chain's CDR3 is CASSGLAGGTLMNEQFF. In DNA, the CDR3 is TGCGCCAGCTCTGGACTAGCGGGAGGTACCCTTATGAATGAGCAGTTCTTC.

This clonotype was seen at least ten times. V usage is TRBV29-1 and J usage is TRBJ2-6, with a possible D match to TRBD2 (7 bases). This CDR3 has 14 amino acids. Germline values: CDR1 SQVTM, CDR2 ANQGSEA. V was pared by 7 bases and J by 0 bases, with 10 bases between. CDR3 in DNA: TGCAGCGCGAGGGGGGGCTCTGGGGCCAACGTCCTGACTTTC. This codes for CSARGGSGANVLTF.

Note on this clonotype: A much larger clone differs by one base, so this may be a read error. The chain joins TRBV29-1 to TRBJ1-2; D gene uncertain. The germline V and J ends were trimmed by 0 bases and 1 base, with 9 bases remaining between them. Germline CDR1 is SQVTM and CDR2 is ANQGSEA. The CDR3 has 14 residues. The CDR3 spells CSVEDMAVNYGYTF. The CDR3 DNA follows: TGCAGCGTTGAAGATATGGCAGTTAACTATGGCTACACCTTC.

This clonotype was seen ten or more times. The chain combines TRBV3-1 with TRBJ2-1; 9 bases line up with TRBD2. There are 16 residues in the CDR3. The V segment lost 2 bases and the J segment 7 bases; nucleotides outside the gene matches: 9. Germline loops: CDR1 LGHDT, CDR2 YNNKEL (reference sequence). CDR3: CASSQMLAGVNNEQFF. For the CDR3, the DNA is TGTGCCAGCAGCCAAATGTTAGCGGGAGTTAATAATGAGCAGTTCTTC.

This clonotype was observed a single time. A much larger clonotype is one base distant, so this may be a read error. The CDR3 DNA reads TGTGCCAGCAGCTCGGACAGGGCCGGCACTGACGCTTTCTTT. Its translation is CASSSDRAGTDAFF. V and J are TRBV6-2 or TRBV6-3 and TRBJ1-1, with 8 bases identical to TRBD1. The CDR3 consists of 14 residues. Germline V CDR1 and CDR2: MNHEY, SVGEGT.